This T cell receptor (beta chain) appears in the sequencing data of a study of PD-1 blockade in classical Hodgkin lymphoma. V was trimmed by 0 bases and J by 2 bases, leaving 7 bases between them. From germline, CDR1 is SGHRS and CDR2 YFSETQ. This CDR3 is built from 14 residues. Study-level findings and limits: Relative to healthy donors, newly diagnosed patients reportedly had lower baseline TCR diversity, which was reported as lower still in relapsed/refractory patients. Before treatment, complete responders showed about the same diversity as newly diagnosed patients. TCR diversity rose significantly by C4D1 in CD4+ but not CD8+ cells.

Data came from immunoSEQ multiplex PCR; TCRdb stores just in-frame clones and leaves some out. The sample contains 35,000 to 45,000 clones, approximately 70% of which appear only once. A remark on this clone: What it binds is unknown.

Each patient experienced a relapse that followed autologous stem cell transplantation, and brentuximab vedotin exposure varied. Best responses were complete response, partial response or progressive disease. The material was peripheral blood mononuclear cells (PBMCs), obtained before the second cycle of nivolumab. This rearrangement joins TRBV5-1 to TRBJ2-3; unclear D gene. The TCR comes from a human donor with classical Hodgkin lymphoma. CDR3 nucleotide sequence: TGCGCCAGCAGCTTGGAACTTTTCACAGATACGCAGTATTTT. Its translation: CASSLELFTDTQYF.